This T cell receptor beta chain emerged from a study of T cells after somatic rescue of genetic block. V shed 3 bases, J shed 6 bases, and the junction held 0 bases outside the gene matches. Germline loops: CDR1 SGHDN, CDR2 FVKESK. The CDR3 sequence is 13 residues long. The sample holds one count of this clone. Assay: immunoSEQ multiplex PCR; the TCRdb copy retains only in-frame clones and omits some. Altogether tens of thousands of clones are present, approximately 96% being singletons, with the ten largest covering approximately 0.077%. The chain is built from TRBV14 and TRBJ2-1; 9 bases agree with TRBD1. Sequencing used peripheral blood mononuclear cells (PBMCs). The receptor was isolated from a child in the first two years of life. Here the CDR3 DNA reads TGTGCCAGCAGCCAGACAGGGGGCAATGAGCAGTTCTTC. Translated, it gives CASSQTGGNEQFF.